This T cell receptor (beta chain) was identified in a study of T cell responses to AZD1222 COVID-19 vaccine. Study-level findings and limits: Females outnumbered males among donors, who were mostly white British; clonal diversity was possibly underestimated.

V lost 3 bases to trimming and J lost 0 bases, with 10 bases between them. The CDR3 covers 15 residues. Germline values: CDR1 KGHSH, CDR2 LQKENI. Libraries were prepared by immunoSEQ multiplex PCR; TCRdb keeps only in-frame clonotypes and omits some of them. The top ten clones hold about 1% of a sample with under 250,000 clones, just over 90% of them seen once. Concerning this clone: Its antigen is undetermined.

J is TRBJ2-3 and V is TRBV18, with D possibly being TRBD1 or TRBD2 (5 bases each). The TCR was taken from an adult in good health. This specimen was peripheral blood, taken on day 0 of MenACWY control vaccination. The DNA of the CDR3 is TGTGCCAGCTCACCCGGGGCAGCTAGCACAGATACGCAGTATTTT. As protein: CASSPGAASTDTQYF. The full variable domain, in which reference TRBV18 and TRBJ2-3 provide the parts outside the CDR3, is NAGVMQNPRHLVRRRGQEARLRCSPMKGHSHVYWYRQLPEEGLKFMVYLQKENIIDESGMPKERFSAEFPKEGPSILRIQQVVRGDSAAYFCASSPGAASTDTQYFGPGTRLTVL.